The 26 T cell receptor beta chains in this list originate from one sample, sequenced in a study of blood T cells in healthy people across ages. Next came a second PCR, run for about 6 to 12 cycles, which used a sample-barcoded 5' primer along with a J-beta primer mix. TCRdb independently ran MiXCR on the 5' RACE reads; one entry per CDR3 protein. The sample carries around 1.5 million distinct CDR3 sequences, 45% to 70% recorded once. The sample was blood. The receptor source for this set is a man aged 18 to 35 in good health.

In this sample, this clonotype turned up a few times. The genes are TRBV24-1 and TRBJ1-2; D not resolved. Germline V gene lookup returns CDR1 KGHDR and CDR2 SFDVKD. The CDR3 consists of 12 residues. V gave up 3 bases and J gave up 6 bases, with 7 bases separating them. For the CDR3, the DNA is TGTGCCACCAGTGATGTTATGGATGGCTACACCTTC. Protein sequence: CATSDVMDGYTF.

The chain uses TRBV7-2 and TRBJ2-3, with 8 bases aligning to TRBD2. Germline V CDR1 and CDR2: SGHTA, FQGNSA. The CDR3 is made up of 17 amino acids. J gave up 4 bases and V 1 base, and 10 bases lay outside the gene matches. This CDR3 reads CASSLVGGAGGSDTQYF. DNA for the CDR3: TGTGCCAGCAGCTTAGTTGGCGGCGCGGGAGGATCAGATACGCAGTATTTT.

The chain has TRBV7-2 and TRBJ2-5; the D gene could be TRBD1 or TRBD2 (5 bases each). The DNA matches TRBJ2-7 better at its end, which makes the J call doubtful. The CDR3 extends over 16 amino acids. CDR1 and CDR2 (germline): SGHTA, FQGNSA. The CDR3 here is CASSLVGAYNTYEQYF. CDR3 bases: TGTGCCAGCAGCTTAGTCGGGGCCTATAATACCTACGAGCAGTACTTC.

This clonotype was seen more than once but under ten times. The chain has TRBV28 and TRBJ2-4, with 10 bases lining up with TRBD1. Germline V gene sequence: CDR1 MDHEN, CDR2 SYDVKM. The V gene end was trimmed by 5 bases and the J gene end by 8 bases; junction bases not matched to a gene: 18. The CDR3 sequence is 18 residues long. The DNA for the CDR3 is TGTGCCAGCAGTACCCCAACTCCGGGACAGGGGAGTCCTGACATTCAGTACTTC. It specifies CASSTPTPGQGSPDIQYF.

Here the CDR3 DNA reads TGTGCCAGCAGTTTGGAAAGTGGCGGGACAGGGAGGAATCAGCCCCAGCATTTT. This gives the protein CASSLESGGTGRNQPQHF. This sequence joins TRBV28 and TRBJ1-5, with 9 bases matching TRBD1. CDR1 is MDHEN, CDR2 SYDVKM, per germline. The CDR3 sequence is 18 residues long. J gave up 4 bases and V 3 bases, and 13 bases lay outside the gene matches.

This clonotype occurred once. The rearrangement joins TRBV6-5 to TRBJ2-4, with 7 bases identical to TRBD1. The J call could be wrong; TRBJ2-5 is a better fit for the DNA end. CDR3 length equals 14 residues. CDR1 and CDR2 (germline): MNHEY, SVGAGI. The CDR3 DNA sequence: TGTGCCAGCAGTTACCCAGGACAGGAGGAGACCCAGTACTTC. As protein: CASSYPGQEETQYF.

The chain carries TRBV4-1 and TRBJ1-4; 8 bases line up with TRBD1. The CDR3 sequence is 15 residues long. From germline, CDR1 is MGHRA and CDR2 YSYEKL. The junction had 7 bases not matched to a gene; V was cut back by 3 bases and J by 7 bases. CDR3 bases: TGCGCCAGCAGCCACAGCACAGGGGGAGCTGAAAAACTGTTTTTT. It translates to CASSHSTGGAEKLFF.

This rearrangement joins TRBV7-2 to TRBJ1-1, with 8 positions matching TRBD1. This CDR3 spans 14 amino acids. The germline gives CDR1 SGHTA, CDR2 FQGNSA. Losses at the gene ends were 5 bases for V and 4 bases for J; bases not matched to a gene: 6. CDR3: CASSPRQGSTEAFF. The CDR3 coding sequence is TGTGCCAGCAGCCCTCGACAGGGGAGCACTGAAGCTTTCTTT.

The count of this clonotype is one. This chain uses TRBV20-1 with TRBJ2-3, with 8 positions matching TRBD2. This CDR3 is 15 amino acids long. Germline V gene sequence: CDR1 DFQATT, CDR2 SNEGSKA (reference sequence). Losses at the gene ends were 5 bases for V and 2 bases for J; bases not matched to a gene: 9. The CDR3 coding sequence is TGCAGTGCTGGTACTAGCGGAGCTGCCACAGATACGCAGTATTTT. This translates into CSAGTSGAATDTQYF.

The V call is TRBV2, the J call TRBJ2-5, with 10 bases aligning to TRBD2. V was pared by 6 bases and J by 5 bases, with 6 bases of the junction left unmatched. CDR3 length equals 14 residues. CDR1 SNHLY and CDR2 FYNNEI come from the germline V gene. CDR3 sequence: CASRVAGGGETQYF. CDR3 sequence (DNA): TGTGCCAGCAGAGTAGCGGGAGGTGGGGAGACCCAGTACTTC.

In this sample, this clonotype turned up a few times. The genes are TRBV12-3 or TRBV12-4 and TRBJ2-7; D is ambiguous. The J call may be wrong; the DNA end is better matched by TRBJ2-5. This CDR3 comprises 13 residues. This chain's CDR3 is CASSLGRRETQYF. CDR3 DNA sequence: TGTGCCAGCAGTTTAGGCCGCCGGGAGACCCAGTACTTC.

This rearrangement joins TRBV28 to TRBJ2-1; possibly TRBD2 for D (6 bases). The CDR3 extends over 13 amino acids. Germline-derived CDR1 and CDR2 are MDHEN and SYDVKM. Trimming stripped 7 bases from V and 13 bases from J, with 20 bases between. The CDR3 nucleotides read TGTGCCAGCACCACGATGGGACTTATAGTTCAGTTCTTC. Translation: CASTTMGLIVQFF.

The rearrangement joins TRBV20-1 to TRBJ2-7; TRBD2 aligns across 9 bases. V shed 6 bases and J 0 bases; nucleotides not matched to a gene: 6. The CDR3 consists of 14 residues. The germline V gene encodes CDR1 DFQATT and CDR2 SNEGSKA (reference sequence). CDR3 sequence (DNA): TGCAGTGCATTAGCGGGAGCCTCCTCCTACGAGCAGTACTTC. This translates into CSALAGASSYEQYF.

The CDR3 is CASSYGLAGAMDTQYF. In DNA form, the CDR3 reads TGTGCCAGCAGCTACGGACTAGCGGGAGCTATGGATACGCAGTATTTT. The chain couples TRBV6-5 to TRBJ2-3, with 13 bases fitting TRBD2. This CDR3 comprises 16 residues. V was pared by 6 bases and J by 6 bases, with 9 bases of the junction left unmatched. Germline V CDR1 and CDR2: MNHEY, SVGAGI.

The CDR3 sequence: CASSLRVQGHNTEAFF. Here the CDR3 DNA reads TGCGCCAGCAGCTTGAGAGTACAGGGGCACAACACTGAAGCTTTCTTT. The chain joins TRBV5-1 to TRBJ1-1; 7 bases fit TRBD1. After removal of 1 base from V and 2 bases from J, the junction contained 8 bases not matched to a gene. CDR3 size: 16 residues. CDR1 is SGHRS and CDR2 is YFSETQ in the germline V gene. The entire variable domain, with the rest obtained from reference TRBV5-1 and TRBJ1-1, is as follows: KAGVTQTPRYLIKTRGQQVTLSCSPISGHRSVSWYQQTPGQGLQFLFEYFSETQRNKGNFPGRFSGRQFSNSRSEMNVSTLELGDSALYLCASSLRVQGHNTEAFFGQGTRLTVV.

V and J are TRBV4-1 and TRBJ1-3; D might be TRBD1 (6 bases). The V and J ends lost 2 bases and 3 bases respectively, with 14 bases between them. The CDR3 is 16 residues long. Germline V gene lookup returns CDR1 MGHRA and CDR2 YSYEKL. The CDR3 is CASSQQGSSNGNTIYF. For the CDR3, the DNA is TGCGCCAGCAGCCAACAGGGGTCTTCGAATGGAAACACCATATATTTT.

The chain recombines TRBV6-2 or TRBV6-3 with TRBJ2-7; 9 bases match TRBD2. CDR3 length: 14 amino acids. CDR1 is MNHEY and CDR2 is SVGEGT in the germline V gene. Trimming at V came to 6 bases and at J to 2 bases, leaving 5 bases not matched to a gene. Written as DNA, the CDR3 is TGTGCCAGCAGGACTAGCGGTAGAACCTACGAGCAGTACTTC. Encoded protein: CASRTSGRTYEQYF.

This clonotype occurred a few times. The chain couples TRBV5-1 to TRBJ2-4; 10 bases map to TRBD1. With the DNA end fitting TRBJ2-7 better, the J assignment may be wrong. The germline V gene has CDR1 SGHRS and CDR2 YFSETQ. The CDR3 loop spans 14 amino acids. CDR3 loop: CASSFGTGVLEQYF. CDR3 in DNA: TGCGCCAGCAGCTTCGGGACAGGGGTTCTCGAGCAGTACTTC.

The sample holds a few counts of this clonotype. The V gene is TRBV5-1, the J gene TRBJ2-3; 10 positions agree with TRBD2. V lost 0 bases, J lost 2 bases, and 3 bases stayed unmatched. Per germline, CDR1 SGHRS and CDR2 YFSETQ. This CDR3 region has 16 residues. The CDR3 region has the DNA TGCGCCAGCAGCTTGGAAAGCGGGGGGGTCACAGATACGCAGTATTTT. It translates to CASSLESGGVTDTQYF.

The chain couples TRBV7-9 to TRBJ2-7; TRBD1 is a possible D gene (6 bases). V lost 1 base and J 5 bases, leaving 15 bases between the germline ends. This CDR3 is 15 amino acids long. Germline V gives CDR1 SEHNR, CDR2 FQNEAQ (reference sequence). CDR3 coding DNA: TGTGCCAGCAGCTTAGGTCAGGGGAAAGTCCACGAGCAGTACTTC. Translation: CASSLGQGKVHEQYF.

The chain carries TRBV6-2 or TRBV6-3 and TRBJ2-1; the match to TRBD2 covers 9 bases. The germline V gene has CDR1 MNHEY and CDR2 SVGEGT. Losses at the gene ends were 2 bases for V and 5 bases for J; bases not matched to a gene: 7. The CDR3 contains 16 residues. This CDR3 reads CASSYILAGIHNEQFF. The DNA for the CDR3 is TGTGCCAGCAGTTACATACTAGCGGGTATTCACAATGAGCAGTTCTTC.

This sequence joins TRBV10-3 and TRBJ2-5; D gene uncertain. Germline assignment: CDR1 ENHRY and CDR2 SYGVKD. The germline V and J ends were trimmed by 7 bases and 1 base, with 10 bases remaining between them. The CDR3 spans 13 residues. The CDR3 nucleotides are TGTGCCATCAAATCCGCCTCCCAAGAGACCCAGTACTTC. Amino acid sequence: CAIKSASQETQYF.

The chain combines TRBV20-1 with TRBJ2-1, with a weak D call TRBD1 (5 bases). V shed 6 bases and J shed 1 base, with 16 bases lying between them. Germline V gene sequence: CDR1 DFQATT, CDR2 SNEGSKA (reference sequence). The CDR3 is 15 residues long. The CDR3 loop is CSAGERLGSYNEQFF. The CDR3 region has the DNA TGCAGTGCAGGGGAAAGGTTGGGGTCCTACAATGAGCAGTTCTTC.

This chain uses TRBV28 with TRBJ2-3; 8 positions match TRBD1. The trim removed 5 bases at V and 7 bases at J, leaving 8 bases unmatched. The CDR3 sequence is 14 residues long. Germline V gene lookup returns CDR1 MDHEN and CDR2 SYDVKM. The CDR3 nucleotides are TGTGCCAGCAGTGCGTCGGACAGGGAGTATACGCAGTATTTT. Protein sequence: CASSASDREYTQYF.

This sequence joins TRBV7-2 and TRBJ2-4; tentative D call: TRBD1 (6 bases). Judging by the DNA end, TRBJ2-7 fits better; the J call may be wrong. The CDR3 consists of 14 residues. In germline, CDR1 is SGHTA, CDR2 FQGNSA. DNA of the CDR3: TGTGCCAGCAGCTTTCCGGGACACGATTACGAGCAGTACTTC. This sequence encodes CASSFPGHDYEQYF.

This rearrangement joins TRBV5-1 to TRBJ1-6; possibly TRBD1 for D (5 bases). CDR1 and CDR2 (germline): SGHRS, YFSETQ. Trimming removed 1 base from V and 2 bases from J, with 7 bases in between. The CDR3 is 15 amino acids. DNA for the CDR3: TGCGCCAGCAGCTTGAGGGGTCCCTATAATTCACCCCTCCACTTT. It encodes CASSLRGPYNSPLHF.